This TCR beta chain was recovered during a study of post-analysis software for immune sequencing data. As for this clonotype: Its antigen is not known.

Overall study results and limits: By F measure, strong co-clustering occurred among samples prepared in the same batch.

Unique molecular identifiers were present in the TCR beta cDNA libraries. Hundreds of thousands of cDNA molecules came from about 1 to 10 million T cells. TCRdb re-derived calls from the PCR reads in MiXCR, one entry per CDR3 protein. The table shows 750,000 to 950,000 distinct CDR3 sequences, with approximately 57% occurring only once. The sequenced sample was blood. This receptor was obtained from a girl aged 5 to 17 with multiple sclerosis.

CDR3 sequence reads: CASSYPGLAGTPPNYEQYF. DNA of the CDR3: TGTGCCAGCAGTTACCCGGGACTAGCGGGGACTCCACCGAACTACGAGCAGTACTTC. The V gene is TRBV6-5, the J gene TRBJ2-7; TRBD2 agrees at 13 bases. There are 19 residues in the CDR3. The junction had 13 bases not matched to a gene; V was cut back by 2 bases and J by 3 bases. CDR1 and CDR2 (germline): MNHEY, SVGAGI.